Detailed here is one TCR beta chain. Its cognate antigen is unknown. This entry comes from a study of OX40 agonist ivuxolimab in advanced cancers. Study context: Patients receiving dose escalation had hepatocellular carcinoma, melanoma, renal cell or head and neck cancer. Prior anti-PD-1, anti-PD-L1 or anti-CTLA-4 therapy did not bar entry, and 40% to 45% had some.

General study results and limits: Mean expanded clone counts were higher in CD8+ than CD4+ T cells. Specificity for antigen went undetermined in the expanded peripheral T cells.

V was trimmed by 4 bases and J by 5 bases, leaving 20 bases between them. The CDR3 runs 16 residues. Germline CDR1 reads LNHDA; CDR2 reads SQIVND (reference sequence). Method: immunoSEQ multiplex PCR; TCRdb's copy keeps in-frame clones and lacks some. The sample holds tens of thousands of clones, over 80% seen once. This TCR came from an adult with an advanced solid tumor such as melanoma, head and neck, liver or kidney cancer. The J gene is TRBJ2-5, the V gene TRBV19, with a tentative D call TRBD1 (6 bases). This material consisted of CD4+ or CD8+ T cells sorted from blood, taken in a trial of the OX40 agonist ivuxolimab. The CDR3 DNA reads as TGTGCCAGTAGTAGGAGACAGGCTATGATGGCGGAGACCCAGTACTTC. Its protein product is CASSRRQAMMAETQYF.